The clone carrying this T cell receptor (beta chain) was observed a few times. Authors' data handling: Reference gene primer amplification yielded estimated nucleated cell counts. Generated by immunoSEQ multiplex PCR, the TCRdb table keeps only in-frame clones and is missing some. V and J calls and clone size come straight from that table; D and trimming were deduced from the DNA. In the table there are 200,000 or so clones, about four fifths of which are singletons. The CDR3 consists of 12 residues. Trimming stripped 3 bases from V and 4 bases from J, with 7 bases between. These data belong to a study of blood T cell repertoires in COVID-19. Across the study: There were acute and convalescent COVID-19 samples, and they came from the United States, Italy and Spain.

This chain uses TRBV12-3 or TRBV12-4 with TRBJ2-7; weak D call: TRBD2 (5 bases). The sequence came from a woman in her thirties or forties with acute or convalescent COVID-19. The material sequenced was peripheral blood. This chain's CDR3 is CASSFLAYEQYF. DNA of the CDR3: TGTGCCAGCAGTTTCCTAGCTTACGAGCAGTACTTC.